Detailed here is one T cell receptor beta chain. In the authors' workflow: Reference gene primer amplification gave nucleated cell count estimates. The data were produced by immunoSEQ multiplex PCR, yet TCRdb's version contains in-frame clones alone and is incomplete. From that table come the V and J calls and clone size; the DNA was used to work out D and trimming. Here the sample spans around 200,000 clones, just over 85% being singletons. The data stem from a study of blood T cell repertoires in COVID-19. Study overall: Italy, Spain and the United States were the sources of the convalescent and acute COVID-19 samples. The cDNA or gDNA used as material had been derived from T cells, B-cell-depleted T cells, or PBMCs.

The length of the CDR3 is 16 residues. Germline V gene data show CDR1 as MNHEY and CDR2 as SVGAGI. V was clipped by 2 bases and J by 1 base; unmatched bases: 6. The receptor's source is a man in his forties or fifties with acute or convalescent COVID-19. V and J are TRBV6-5 and TRBJ2-5; 8 nucleotides align to TRBD1. Sequencing was performed on peripheral blood. The CDR3 region is CASSYAQTGAQETQYF. The CDR3 DNA sequence: TGTGCCAGCAGTTACGCCCAGACAGGGGCCCAAGAGACCCAGTACTTC.